Listed below are T cell receptor beta chains from one sample, sequenced in a study of cytomegalovirus exposure and HLA in healthy donors. The table came from immunoSEQ multiplex PCR; TCRdb's copy has only in-frame clones and leaves some out. The table has around 100,000 clones, around 8% seen once. Sequences were obtained from PBMCs. These receptors originate from a man between 50 and 59 years old in good health and CMV-seronegative. Each CDR3 is given with its conserved first and last residue. The D gene is left open where the match is weak. Not every row has a clone size; where given, it reads once, few, many or a size class.

size	J	V	D	DNA	CDR3
-	TRBJ2-7	TRBV28	-	TGTGCCAGCATCCGCGAGGGCTCCTACGAGCAGTACTTC	CASIREGSYEQYF
few	TRBJ1-1	TRBV6-1	-	TGTGCCAGCAGTGCAAAGACAGTGAACACTGAAGCTTTCTTT	CASSAKTVNTEAFF
-	TRBJ1-1	TRBV27	-	TGTGCCAGTTCTTTCTTTGGGGGGAGAAGCACTGAAGCTTTCTTT	CASSFFGGRSTEAFF
-	TRBJ2-7	TRBV4-3	TRBD2	TGCGCCAGCAGCCAAGATAGGACTAGCGGGAGCTACGAGCAGTACTTC	CASSQDRTSGSYEQYF
-	TRBJ1-2	TRBV9	-	TGTGCCAGCAGCGTAGATCAGTCTTATGGCTACACCTTC	CASSVDQSYGYTF
few	TRBJ1-2	TRBV10-2	-	TGCGCCAGCAGTGAGTCGGGCGGGGGCACAGGCTACACCTTC	CASSESGGGTGYTF
many	TRBJ1-4	TRBV6-7	-	TGTGCCAGGCAGCTCAAGGGGGGGGCTAATGAAAAACTGTTTTTT	CARQLKGGANEKLFF
few	TRBJ2-3	TRBV4-3	-	TGCGCCAGCAGCCAAGAAGGAGGGGCCACAGATACGCAGTATTTT	CASSQEGGATDTQYF
few	TRBJ2-3	TRBV4-1	TRBD2	TGCGCCAGCAGCTACGTGGGCGGGGGGGGTACGCAGTATTTT	CASSYVGGGGTQYF
few	TRBJ2-2	TRBV5-4	TRBD1	TGTGCCAGCACCGGGACAGGGGACACCGGGGAGCTGTTTTTT	CASTGTGDTGELFF
once	TRBJ2-1	TRBV7-9	-	TGTGCCAGCAGCTTAGGTCATTCGGGATACAATGAGCAGTTCTTC	CASSLGHSGYNEQFF
few	TRBJ2-4	TRBV5-1	TRBD2	TGCGCCAGCAGCCCAAACGGGCGGGGGGGCTTGAACATTCAGTACTTC	CASSPNGRGGLNIQYF
few	TRBJ2-1	TRBV4-3	TRBD2	TGCGCCAGCAGCCAAGTAGCGGGGGACTACAATGAGCAGTTCTTC	CASSQVAGDYNEQFF
few	TRBJ2-7	TRBV6-5	TRBD1	TGTGCCAGCAGTTACGGGACAGGTAACTACGAGCAGTACTTC	CASSYGTGNYEQYF
-	TRBJ1-5	TRBV20-1	-	TGCAGTGGGGGAGGAAATCAGCCCCAGCATTTT	CSGGGNQPQHF
-	TRBJ1-2	TRBV7-9	TRBD1	TGTGCCAGCAGCTTAGGGACAGGGGGCCGGTATGGCTACACCTTC	CASSLGTGGRYGYTF
-	TRBJ2-3	TRBV6-5	TRBD1	TGTGCCAGCAGCCTGGGACAGGGGAACACAGATACGCAGTATTTT	CASSLGQGNTDTQYF